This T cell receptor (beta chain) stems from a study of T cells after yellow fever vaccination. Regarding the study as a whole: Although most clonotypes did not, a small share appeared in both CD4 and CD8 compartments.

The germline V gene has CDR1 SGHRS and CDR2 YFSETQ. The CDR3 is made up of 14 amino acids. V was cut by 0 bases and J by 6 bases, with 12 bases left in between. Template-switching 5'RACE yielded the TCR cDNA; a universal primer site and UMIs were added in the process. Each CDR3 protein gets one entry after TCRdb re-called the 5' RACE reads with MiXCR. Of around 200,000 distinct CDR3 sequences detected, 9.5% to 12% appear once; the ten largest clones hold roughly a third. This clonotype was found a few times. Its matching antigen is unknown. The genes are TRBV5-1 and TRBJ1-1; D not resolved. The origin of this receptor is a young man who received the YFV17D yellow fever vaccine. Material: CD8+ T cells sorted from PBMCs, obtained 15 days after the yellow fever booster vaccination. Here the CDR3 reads CASSLESVAAEAFF. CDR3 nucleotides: TGCGCCAGCAGCTTGGAGTCGGTAGCAGCTGAAGCTTTCTTT.